Listed below are T cell receptor beta chains from one sample, sequenced in a study of T cells after yellow fever vaccination. TCRdb reanalysed the 5' RACE reads using MiXCR and keeps one entry per CDR3 protein. The sample has about 68,000 distinct CDR3 sequences, around 7% seen once. Source: CD8+ T cells sorted from PBMCs, taken roughly 46 days after the first yellow fever vaccination. Every receptor here comes from a man aged 18-30 years who received the YFV17D yellow fever vaccine. Each CDR3 is given with its conserved first and last residue. The order of the fields is J gene, clone size, V gene, D gene, CDR3 protein, CDR3 DNA. D genes are given only for firm matches. Size tells how often a clone was seen (once, few, many) or the class of an expanded clone, and some rows leave it out.

>TRBJ2-6|.|TRBV20-1|.
CSARGSGANVLTF
TGCAGTGCTAGGGGTTCTGGGGCCAACGTCCTGACTTTC
>TRBJ1-1|many|TRBV30|.
CAWRWGLGTEAFF
TGTGCCTGGAGGTGGGGGTTAGGGACTGAAGCTTTCTTT
>TRBJ2-3|many|TRBV30|.
CAWSITGGADTQYF
TGTGCCTGGAGTATCACGGGGGGCGCAGATACGCAGTATTTT
>TRBJ2-3|few|TRBV7-2|.
CASSFYSSDTQYF
TGTGCCAGCAGCTTTTATTCATCAGATACGCAGTATTTT
>TRBJ2-1|many|TRBV5-1|TRBD1
CASSPRDRDVYNEQFF
TGCGCCAGCAGCCCCAGGGACAGAGATGTATACAATGAGCAGTTCTTC
>TRBJ2-7|few|TRBV5-5|.
CASSLGRGSSYEQYF
TGTGCCAGCAGCTTGGGTCGGGGGAGCTCCTACGAGCAGTACTTC
>TRBJ2-7|many|TRBV27|TRBD2
CASSPHSGAIYEQYF
TGTGCCAGCAGTCCCCATAGCGGGGCAATCTACGAGCAGTACTTC
>TRBJ2-1|many|TRBV4-1|.
CASSQDGWQVDEQFF
TGCGCCAGCAGCCAAGATGGCTGGCAGGTCGATGAGCAGTTCTTC
>TRBJ2-2|many|TRBV7-9|TRBD2
CASSYPRRGANTGELFF
TGTGCCAGCAGCTACCCCCGGCGGGGGGCTAACACCGGGGAGCTGTTTTTT
>TRBJ2-5|many|TRBV5-4|TRBD2
CASSSAPAAGVQETQYF
TGTGCCAGCAGCTCAGCCCCTGCAGCGGGGGTTCAAGAGACCCAGTACTTC
>TRBJ2-2|many|TRBV20-1|TRBD2
CSATLAGVNTGELFF
TGCAGTGCTACCCTAGCGGGGGTTAACACCGGGGAGCTGTTTTTT
>TRBJ2-5|.|TRBV6-1|TRBD2
CASRRGEGETQYF
TGTGCCAGCAGGAGAGGGGAGGGGGAGACCCAGTACTTC
>TRBJ2-3|many|TRBV4-3|.
CASSPGGTSTDTQYF
TGCGCCAGCAGCCCAGGCGGGACTAGCACAGATACGCAGTATTTT
>TRBJ1-1|many|TRBV6-5|TRBD1
CASSYSATGHTEAFF
TGTGCCAGCAGTTACTCGGCGACAGGGCACACTGAAGCTTTCTTT
>TRBJ1-1|once|TRBV9|.
CASSVGGNTEDFF
TGTGCCAGCAGCGTAGGCGGGAACACTGAAGATTTCTTT
>TRBJ2-7|many|TRBV20-1|TRBD1
CSARDGDRGYEQYF
TGCAGTGCTAGAGATGGGGACAGGGGGTACGAGCAGTACTTC
>TRBJ2-1|few|TRBV5-1|TRBD2
CASSVGLAVNNEQFF
TGCGCCAGCAGCGTGGGACTAGCGGTTAACAATGAGCAGTTCTTC
>TRBJ2-2|.|TRBV2|.
CAFSLGGSTGELFF
TGTGCCTTCAGTTTGGGTGGTAGCACCGGGGAGCTGTTTTTT
>TRBJ1-1|many|TRBV29-1|TRBD1
CSGTGGHTRPNTEAFF
TGCAGCGGGACAGGGGGTCACACAAGACCGAACACTGAAGCTTTCTTT
>TRBJ2-1|many|TRBV9|.
CASSETGFFSYNEQFF
TGTGCCAGCAGCGAGACAGGTTTTTTCTCCTACAATGAGCAGTTCTTC
>TRBJ2-2|few|TRBV5-1|.
CASSLPGDTGELFF
TGCGCCAGCAGCCTCCCAGGAGACACCGGGGAGCTGTTTTTT
>TRBJ2-2|once|TRBV5-2|.
CASGSGDLGTGELFF
TGTGCCAGCGGCTCCGGGGACCTCGGCACCGGGGAGCTGTTTTTT
>TRBJ2-5|many|TRBV4-3|.
CASSPQGRALQETQYF
TGCGCCAGCAGCCCACAGGGGAGGGCCCTCCAAGAGACCCAGTACTTC
>TRBJ1-2|.|TRBV27|TRBD1
CASSPGTGLFSYGYTF
TGTGCCAGCAGCCCGGGGACAGGGCTTTTTTCCTATGGCTACACCTTC
>TRBJ2-3|many|TRBV5-6|.
CASSLEVYITDTQYF
TGTGCCAGCAGCTTGGAGGTGTATATCACAGATACGCAGTATTTT
>TRBJ2-1|few|TRBV12-3/TRBV12-4|TRBD2
CASSLAVLAGGGSYNEQFF
TGTGCCAGCAGTTTAGCGGTACTAGCGGGGGGGGGATCCTACAATGAGCAGTTCTTC
>TRBJ1-1|.|TRBV9|.
CASSYMNTEAFF
TGTGCCAGCAGCTATATGAACACTGAAGCTTTCTTT
>TRBJ1-4|many|TRBV4-1|.
CASSQVVAGSNEKLFF
TGCGCCAGCAGCCAAGTGGTTGCGGGGAGTAATGAAAAACTGTTTTTT
>TRBJ2-3|many|TRBV21-1|.
CASNEKSDTQYF
TGTGCCAGCAACGAAAAATCCGATACGCAGTATTTT
>TRBJ2-1|few|TRBV6-5|.
CASRFKGMDEQFF
TGTGCCAGCAGATTCAAGGGGATGGATGAGCAGTTCTTC
>TRBJ2-7|many|TRBV7-3|.
CASSQSLRTEQYF
TGTGCCAGCAGCCAAAGCCTTAGGACGGAGCAGTACTTC
>TRBJ1-1|many|TRBV19|TRBD1
CASTDGTDRMNTEAFF
TGTGCCAGTACCGACGGGACAGACCGAATGAACACTGAAGCTTTCTTT
>TRBJ1-5|many|TRBV15|.
CATSRENQPQHF
TGTGCCACCAGCAGAGAAAATCAGCCCCAGCATTTT
>TRBJ2-2|few|TRBV5-1|.
CASSLIWETSGELFF
TGCGCCAGCAGCTTGATCTGGGAGACGAGCGGGGAGCTGTTTTTT
>TRBJ2-4|many|TRBV6-2/TRBV6-3|.
CASGDDIQYF
TGTGCCAGCGGGGATGACATTCAGTACTTC
>TRBJ2-3|many|TRBV20-1|TRBD2
CSASRLAGKTSTDTQYF
TGCAGTGCTTCCCGACTAGCGGGGAAAACTAGCACAGATACGCAGTATTTT
>TRBJ2-2|.|TRBV4-2|.
CASSQDPGGPPGSCFF
.
>TRBJ2-1|many|TRBV19|TRBD2
CASSIAGGRYNEQFF
TGTGCCAGTAGTATAGCGGGGGGGCGGTACAATGAGCAGTTCTTC
>TRBJ2-3|many|TRBV7-6|TRBD1
CASSPQGRTQYF
TGTGCCAGCAGCCCACAGGGGCGTACGCAGTATTTT
>TRBJ2-5|few|TRBV11-2|.
CASSWSRTQYF
TGTGCCAGCAGCTGGAGTCGGACCCAGTACTTC
>TRBJ2-3|few|TRBV7-2|TRBD2
CASSPYLAGGLDTQYF
TGTGCCAGCAGCCCTTATCTAGCGGGGGGCTTGGATACGCAGTATTTT
>TRBJ1-5|.|TRBV4-2|.
CASSQAGEYQPQHF
TGTGCCAGCAGCCAAGCCGGAGAGTATCAGCCCCAGCATTTT
>TRBJ1-1|.|TRBV5-1|.
CASSLQTGVNTEAFF
TGCGCCAGCAGCTTACAGACAGGAGTGAACACTGAAGCTTTCTTT
>TRBJ2-5|many|TRBV29-1|TRBD1
CSVDPGQLQETQYF
TGCAGCGTTGACCCGGGACAGCTCCAAGAGACCCAGTACTTC
>TRBJ1-1|many|TRBV7-6|TRBD1
CASSPGQGLEAFF
TGTGCCAGCAGCCCCGGACAGGGCCTTGAAGCTTTCTTT
>TRBJ1-6|many|TRBV4-3|TRBD1
CASSQVGDRTYNSPLHF
TGCGCCAGCAGCCAAGTAGGGGACAGAACATATAATTCACCCCTCCACTTT
>TRBJ2-5|few|TRBV11-2|.
CASSTETQYF
TGTGCCAGCAGCACCGAGACCCAGTACTTC
>TRBJ2-7|many|TRBV7-9|.
CASSSPAQVYEQYF
TGTGCCAGCAGCTCTCCAGCTCAAGTCTACGAGCAGTACTTC
>TRBJ1-1|many|TRBV7-9|TRBD1
CASSLGQGVTEAFF
TGTGCCAGCAGCTTAGGACAGGGAGTGACTGAAGCTTTCTTT